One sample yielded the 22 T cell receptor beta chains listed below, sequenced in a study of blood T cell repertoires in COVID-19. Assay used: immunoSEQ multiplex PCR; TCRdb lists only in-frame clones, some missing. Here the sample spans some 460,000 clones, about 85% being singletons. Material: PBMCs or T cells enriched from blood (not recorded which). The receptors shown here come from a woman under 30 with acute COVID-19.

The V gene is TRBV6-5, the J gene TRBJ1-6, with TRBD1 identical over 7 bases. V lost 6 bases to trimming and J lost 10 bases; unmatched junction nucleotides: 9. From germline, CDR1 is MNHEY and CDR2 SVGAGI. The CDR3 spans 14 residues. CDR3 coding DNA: TGTGCCAGCAGCCTCGACAGGGTAGTGTCACCCCTCCACTTT. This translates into CASSLDRVVSPLHF.

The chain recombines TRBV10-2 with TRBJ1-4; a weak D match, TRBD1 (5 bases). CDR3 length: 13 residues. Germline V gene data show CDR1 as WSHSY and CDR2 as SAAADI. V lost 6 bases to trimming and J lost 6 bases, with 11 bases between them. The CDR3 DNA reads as TGCGCCAGCAGCCGCGGGGCGCATGAAAAACTGTTTTTT. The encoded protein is CASSRGAHEKLFF.

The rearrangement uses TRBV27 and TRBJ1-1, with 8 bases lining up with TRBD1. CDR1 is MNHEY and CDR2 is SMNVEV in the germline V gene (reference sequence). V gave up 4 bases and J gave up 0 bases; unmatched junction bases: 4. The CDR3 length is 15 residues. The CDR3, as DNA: TGTGCCAGCAGTTGGCAGGGGGCTATGAACACTGAAGCTTTCTTT. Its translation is CASSWQGAMNTEAFF.

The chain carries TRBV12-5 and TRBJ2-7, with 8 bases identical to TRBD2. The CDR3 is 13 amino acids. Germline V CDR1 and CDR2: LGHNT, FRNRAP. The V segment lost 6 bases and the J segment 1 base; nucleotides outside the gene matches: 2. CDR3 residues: CASGLAGSYEQYF. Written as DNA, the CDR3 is TGTGCTAGTGGGCTAGCGGGTTCCTACGAGCAGTACTTC.

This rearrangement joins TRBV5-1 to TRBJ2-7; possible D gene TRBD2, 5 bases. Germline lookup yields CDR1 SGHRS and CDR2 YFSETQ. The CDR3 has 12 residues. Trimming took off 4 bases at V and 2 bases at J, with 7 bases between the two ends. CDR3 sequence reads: CASSRGAYEQYF. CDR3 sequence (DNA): TGCGCCAGCAGCCGGGGTGCCTACGAGCAGTACTTC.

CDR3 DNA sequence: TGTGCCAGCAGCTTTCATGCGGGGGAGCAGTACTTC. This encodes CASSFHAGEQYF. The V gene is TRBV5-6, the J gene TRBJ2-7; TRBD2 is a possible D gene (6 bases). The germline CDR1 and CDR2 sequences are SGHDT and YYEEEE. The length of the CDR3 is 12 residues. Trimming took off 2 bases at V and 7 bases at J, with 10 bases between the two ends.

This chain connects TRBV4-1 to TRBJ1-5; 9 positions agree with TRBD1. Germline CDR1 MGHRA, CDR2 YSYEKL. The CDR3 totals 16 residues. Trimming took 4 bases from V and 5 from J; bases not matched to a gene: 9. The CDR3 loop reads CASSLYTGGEHQPQHF. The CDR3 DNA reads TGCGCCAGCAGCCTATATACAGGGGGCGAACATCAGCCCCAGCATTTT.

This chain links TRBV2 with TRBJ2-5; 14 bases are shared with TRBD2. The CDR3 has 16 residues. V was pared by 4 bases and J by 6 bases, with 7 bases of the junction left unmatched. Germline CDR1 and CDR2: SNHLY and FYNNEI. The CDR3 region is CASSVGLAGGGKTQYF. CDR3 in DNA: TGTGCCAGCAGTGTTGGACTAGCGGGGGGCGGGAAGACCCAGTACTTC.

The CDR3 DNA is TGTGCCAGCAGCGAACTTGGGGGGGGGCTTGGTCAGCCCCAGCATTTT. Protein product: CASSELGGGLGQPQHF. The chain employs TRBV5-6 and TRBJ1-5; a possible D gene is TRBD1 (6 bases). CDR1 is SGHDT and CDR2 is YYEEEE in the germline V gene. The CDR3 is 16 residues long. The germline V and J ends were trimmed by 4 bases and 6 bases, with 20 bases remaining between them.

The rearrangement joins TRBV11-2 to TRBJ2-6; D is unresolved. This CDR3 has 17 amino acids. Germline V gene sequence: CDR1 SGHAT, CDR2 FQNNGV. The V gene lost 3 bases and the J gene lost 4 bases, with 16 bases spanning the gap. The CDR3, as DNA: TGTGCCAGCAGCTTCGGCTCAGGAAAGCAAGGGGCCAACGTCCTGACTTTC. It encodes CASSFGSGKQGANVLTF.

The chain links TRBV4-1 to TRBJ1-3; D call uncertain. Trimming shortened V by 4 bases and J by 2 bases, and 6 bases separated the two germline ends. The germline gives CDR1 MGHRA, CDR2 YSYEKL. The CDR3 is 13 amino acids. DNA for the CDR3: TGCGCCAGCAGCCCAGATACTGGAAACACCATATATTTT. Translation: CASSPDTGNTIYF.

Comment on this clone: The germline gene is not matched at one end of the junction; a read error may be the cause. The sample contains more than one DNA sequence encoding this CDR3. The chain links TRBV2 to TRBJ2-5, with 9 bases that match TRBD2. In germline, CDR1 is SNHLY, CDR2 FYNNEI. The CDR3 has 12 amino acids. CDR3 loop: CARSSGVETQYF. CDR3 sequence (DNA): TGTGCCAGGTCTAGCGGGGTAGAGACTCAGTACTTC.

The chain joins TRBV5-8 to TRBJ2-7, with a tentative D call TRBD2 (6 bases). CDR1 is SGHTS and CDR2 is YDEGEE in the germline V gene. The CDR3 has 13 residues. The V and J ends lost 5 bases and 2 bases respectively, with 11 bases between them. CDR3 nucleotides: TGTGCCAGCAGGGGGCTAGCGACCTACGAGCAGTACTTC. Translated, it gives CASRGLATYEQYF.

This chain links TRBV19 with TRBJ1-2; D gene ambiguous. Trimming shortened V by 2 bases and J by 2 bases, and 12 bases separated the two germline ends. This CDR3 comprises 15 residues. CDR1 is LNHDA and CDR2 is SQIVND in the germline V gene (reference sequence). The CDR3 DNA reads TGTGCCAGTAGTATACCCGGCGGGGTAAACTATGGCTACACCTTC. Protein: CASSIPGGVNYGYTF.

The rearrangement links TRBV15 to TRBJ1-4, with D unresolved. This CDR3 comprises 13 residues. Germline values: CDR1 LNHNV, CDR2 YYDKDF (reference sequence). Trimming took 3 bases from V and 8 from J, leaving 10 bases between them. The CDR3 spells CATSRYDTEKLFF. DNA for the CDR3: TGTGCCACCAGCAGGTACGACACGGAAAAACTGTTTTTT.

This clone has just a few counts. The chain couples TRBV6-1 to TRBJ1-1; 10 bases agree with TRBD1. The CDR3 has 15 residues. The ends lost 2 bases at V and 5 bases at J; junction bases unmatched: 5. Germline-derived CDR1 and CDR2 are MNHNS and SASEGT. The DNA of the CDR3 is TGTGCCAGCAGTGAAACGACAGGGGGCAGGACTGAAGCTTTCTTT. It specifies CASSETTGGRTEAFF.

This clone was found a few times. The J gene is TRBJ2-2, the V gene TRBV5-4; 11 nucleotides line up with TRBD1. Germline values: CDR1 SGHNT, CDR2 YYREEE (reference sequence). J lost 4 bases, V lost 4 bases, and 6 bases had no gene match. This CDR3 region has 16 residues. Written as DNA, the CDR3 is TGTGCCAGCAGCCCCGGACAGGGGGCCTTCACCGGGGAGCTGTTTTTT. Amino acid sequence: CASSPGQGAFTGELFF.

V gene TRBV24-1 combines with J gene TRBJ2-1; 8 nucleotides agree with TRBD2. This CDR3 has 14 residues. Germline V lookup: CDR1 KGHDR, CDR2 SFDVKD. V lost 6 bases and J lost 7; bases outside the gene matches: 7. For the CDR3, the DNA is TGTGCCACCAGTAAAAGCGGGAGTGGAAATGAGCAGTTCTTC. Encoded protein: CATSKSGSGNEQFF.

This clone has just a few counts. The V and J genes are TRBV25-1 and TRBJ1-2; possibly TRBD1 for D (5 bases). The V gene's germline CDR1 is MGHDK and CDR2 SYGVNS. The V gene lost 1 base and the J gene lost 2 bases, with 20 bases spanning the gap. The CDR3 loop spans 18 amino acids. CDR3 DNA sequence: TGTGCCAGCAGTGAATCTGCCGTCCCTCTCGGGGGGAACTATGGCTACACCTTC. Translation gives CASSESAVPLGGNYGYTF.

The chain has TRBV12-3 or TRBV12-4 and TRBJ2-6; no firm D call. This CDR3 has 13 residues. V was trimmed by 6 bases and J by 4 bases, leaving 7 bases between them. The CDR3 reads CASRIVGANVLTF. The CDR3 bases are TGTGCCAGCAGAATAGTAGGGGCCAACGTCCTGACTTTC.

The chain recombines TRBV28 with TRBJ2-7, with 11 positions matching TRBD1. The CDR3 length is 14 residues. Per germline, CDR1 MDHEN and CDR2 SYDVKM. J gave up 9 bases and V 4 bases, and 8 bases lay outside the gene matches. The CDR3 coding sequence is TGTGCCAGCAGTTCCGGGACAGGGGGGGACCGGCAGTACTTC. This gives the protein CASSSGTGGDRQYF.

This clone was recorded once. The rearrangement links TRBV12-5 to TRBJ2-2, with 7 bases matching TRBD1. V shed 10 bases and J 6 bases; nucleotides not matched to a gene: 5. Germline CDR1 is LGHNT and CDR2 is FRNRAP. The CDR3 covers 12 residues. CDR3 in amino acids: CATNTGAGELFF. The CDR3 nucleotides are TGTGCTACCAACACAGGGGCCGGGGAGCTGTTTTTT.